The 9 T cell receptor beta chains below were found in one sample sequenced in a study of T cells in Graves' hyperthyroidism and ophthalmopathy. TCR beta CDR3 region amplification was performed from RNA transcripts. The TCR CDR3 was amplified in a first-round RT-PCR using the HTBI primer set. Via MiXCR, TCRdb re-called the multiplex PCR reads, giving one row per CDR3 protein. The sample carries under 400,000 distinct CDR3 sequences, 18% recorded once. The sequenced sample consisted of blood. The receptors stem from a woman aged 50 to 65 with Graves' hyperthyroidism.

This clonotype came up once. The chain couples TRBV19 to TRBJ1-3; 7 bases match TRBD1. Germline CDR1 LNHDA, CDR2 SQIVND (reference sequence). V shed 6 bases and J 0 bases; nucleotides not matched to a gene: 8. There are 16 residues in the CDR3. The CDR3 region is CASSRDRESSGNTIYF. The CDR3 DNA is TGTGCCAGTAGCCGGGACAGAGAAAGCTCTGGAAACACCATATATTTT.

Ten or more counts support this clonotype. This sequence joins TRBV28 and TRBJ2-5, with TRBD2 identical over 8 bases. CDR3 length: 16 amino acids. With V trimmed by 6 bases and J by 3 bases, 12 bases remained unmatched. Germline assignment: CDR1 MDHEN and CDR2 SYDVKM. In DNA form, the CDR3 reads TGTGCCAGCAGGTCCGTGGGAGCGGGAGTCGAAGAGACCCAGTACTTC. This gives the protein CASRSVGAGVEETQYF. The whole variable domain, remainder taken from reference TRBV28 and TRBJ2-5, is DVKVTQSSRYLVKRTGEKVFLECVQDMDHENMFWYRQDPGLGLRLIYFSYDVKMKEKGDIPEGYSVSREKKERFSLILESASTNQTSMYLCASRSVGAGVEETQYFGPGTRLLVL.

This clonotype occurred many times. The chain combines TRBV7-8 with TRBJ2-2; perhaps D is TRBD1 or TRBD2 (5 bases each). The V end was cut by 1 base, the J end by 6 bases, with 12 bases between. The CDR3 consists of 15 residues. Germline V CDR1 and CDR2: SGHVS, FQNEAQ. The chain's CDR3 is CASSLEGTSAGELFF. The CDR3 region has the DNA TGTGCCAGCAGCTTAGAGGGGACGAGCGCCGGGGAGCTGTTTTTT.

In its sample, this clonotype was seen many times. This chain connects TRBV6-1 to TRBJ1-4, with TRBD1 matching 8 bases. The CDR3 length is 16 residues. The junction had 6 bases not matched to a gene; V was cut back by 6 bases and J by 0 bases. Germline lookup yields CDR1 MNHNS and CDR2 SASEGT. The CDR3 DNA sequence: TGTGCCAGCAGCCTGACAGGGGCGGCAACTAATGAAAAACTGTTTTTT. This translates into CASSLTGAATNEKLFF.

This clonotype has only a few counts. V usage is TRBV20-1 and J usage is TRBJ2-1, with 8 bases aligning to TRBD1. The CDR3 extends over 14 amino acids. Germline V gene lookup returns CDR1 DFQATT and CDR2 SNEGSKA (reference sequence). Trimming at V came to 5 bases and at J to 6 bases, leaving 9 bases not matched to a gene. In DNA, the CDR3 is TGCAGTGCTCCCCGGACAGGGATCGCCAATGAGCAGTTCTTC. Its translation: CSAPRTGIANEQFF.

This clonotype was observed a few times. V is TRBV12-3 or TRBV12-4 and J is TRBJ1-5; D uncertain. The CDR3 totals 12 residues. Trimming stripped 6 bases from V and 6 bases from J, with 9 bases between. The CDR3 is CASRKWPQPQHF. The CDR3 bases are TGTGCCAGCAGAAAATGGCCTCAGCCCCAGCATTTT.

V and J are TRBV7-9 and TRBJ2-6; D is uncertain. V was shortened by 5 bases and J by 0 bases, with 8 bases between the two germline ends. CDR3 length equals 15 residues. CDR1 SEHNR and CDR2 FQNEAQ come from the germline V gene (reference sequence). The CDR3 DNA reads as TGTGCCAGCAGCACCTGGGACTCTGGGGCCAACGTCCTGACTTTC. Protein: CASSTWDSGANVLTF.

This clonotype turned up a few times. This rearrangement joins TRBV20-1 to TRBJ2-5; 9 bases fit TRBD2. The junction had 12 bases not matched to a gene; V was cut back by 2 bases and J by 5 bases. In germline, CDR1 is DFQATT, CDR2 SNEGSKA (reference sequence). The CDR3 length is 16 residues. The CDR3: CSARSEAGGGSETQYF. The CDR3, as DNA: TGCAGTGCTAGAAGTGAGGCGGGGGGGGGGTCGGAGACCCAGTACTTC.

This clonotype has ten or more counts. The chain has TRBV11-2 and TRBJ2-7; D is unclear. Between the trimmed V and J ends, which lost 5 bases and 3 bases, there was a span of 5 bases. The CDR3 has 11 residues. CDR1 and CDR2 (germline): SGHAT, FQNNGV. The chain's CDR3 is CASSRSYEQYV. The CDR3 DNA is TGTGCCAGCAGCCGAAGCTACGAGCAGTACGTC.